The next 20 T cell receptor beta chains were all read from a single sample in a study of cytomegalovirus exposure and HLA in healthy donors. The PCR was carried out with 60 Vbeta primers and 13 Jbeta primers. Assay: immunoSEQ multiplex PCR; the TCRdb copy retains only in-frame clones and omits some. The sample lists 170,000 or so clones, 70% to 85% seen once, with about 6.8% in the top ten. Material for sequencing was PBMCs. These receptor sequences come from a man aged 50-60 years in good health and CMV-seropositive.

V and J are TRBV19 and TRBJ2-1; maybe TRBD2 (5 bases). Germline CDR1 and CDR2: LNHDA and SQIVND (reference sequence). V gave up 6 bases and J gave up 5 bases, with 17 bases separating them. The CDR3 contains 15 residues. CDR3 DNA: TGTGCCAGTAGCACCAGCCCTACTAGAAACAATGAGCAGTTCTTC. Amino acids: CASSTSPTRNNEQFF.

The CDR3 spells CASSLDRVGYGYTF. The CDR3 DNA follows: TGTGCCAGCAGTCTGGACAGGGTCGGTTATGGCTACACCTTC. The V gene is TRBV28, the J gene TRBJ1-2; 8 nucleotides align to TRBD1. The trim removed 5 bases at V and 5 bases at J, leaving 7 bases unmatched. Per the germline V gene, CDR1 is MDHEN and CDR2 is SYDVKM. This CDR3 has 14 residues.

This clone appeared a few times. The V call is TRBV2, the J call TRBJ2-1; 9 nucleotides match TRBD2. This CDR3 comprises 16 residues. The V segment lost 0 bases and the J segment 3 bases; nucleotides outside the gene matches: 3. CDR1 SNHLY and CDR2 FYNNEI come from the germline V gene. CDR3 DNA: TGTGCCAGCAGTGAAGCTAGCGGGAGCTTCTACAATGAGCAGTTCTTC. Translated, it gives CASSEASGSFYNEQFF.

The V and J genes are TRBV19 and TRBJ1-5, with 7 positions matching TRBD1. CDR3 length: 15 amino acids. Germline assignment: CDR1 LNHDA and CDR2 SQIVND (reference sequence). V was clipped by 3 bases and J by 4 bases; unmatched bases: 6. The chain's CDR3 is CASSIQKGANQPQHF. As DNA, the CDR3 is TGTGCCAGTAGTATTCAGAAGGGGGCTAATCAGCCCCAGCATTTT.

This clone appeared a single time. The V gene is TRBV5-1, the J gene TRBJ2-3; D possibly corresponds to TRBD2 (6 bases). This CDR3 has 15 amino acids. CDR1 is SGHRS, CDR2 YFSETQ, per germline. Between the trimmed V and J ends, which lost 4 bases and 1 base, there was a span of 13 bases. The CDR3 is CASSLLVAGTDTQYF. The DNA of the CDR3 is TGCGCCAGCAGCCTCCTAGTAGCGGGCACAGATACGCAGTATTTT.

The chain recombines TRBV29-1 with TRBJ1-1; D is ambiguous. Germline CDR1 reads SQVTM; CDR2 reads ANQGSEA. The V end lost 6 bases, the J end lost 1 base, and 18 bases lay between the germline ends. The CDR3 is 15 residues long. The CDR3 is CSVTKLSVENTEAFF. In nucleotides, the CDR3 is TGCAGCGTGACGAAGCTCAGCGTGGAGAACACTGAAGCTTTCTTT.

A few counts support this clone. V and J are TRBV5-8 and TRBJ2-7; 8 positions match TRBD1. Trimming took 1 base from V and 2 from J; bases not matched to a gene: 5. The CDR3 has 15 amino acids. Germline V gene data show CDR1 as SGHTS and CDR2 as YDEGEE. CDR3 in amino acids: CASSLYPDRAYEQYV. CDR3 nucleotides: TGTGCCAGCAGCTTGTATCCGGACAGGGCCTACGAGCAGTACGTC.

This clone was recorded once. The chain links TRBV27 to TRBJ2-1; D gene unclear. Trimming removed 8 bases at V and 5 bases at J, with 13 bases between. Per germline, CDR1 MNHEY and CDR2 SMNVEV (reference sequence). The CDR3 spans 13 residues. The CDR3 sequence is CASPRNEDNEQFF. CDR3 DNA sequence: TGTGCCAGCCCGAGGAACGAAGACAATGAGCAGTTCTTC.

The rearrangement uses TRBV6-5 and TRBJ1-3; 7 bases map to TRBD1. From germline, CDR1 is MNHEY and CDR2 SVGAGI. The CDR3 length is 14 residues. J was trimmed by 0 bases and V by 7 bases; bases with no gene match: 3. In DNA form, the CDR3 reads TGTGCCAGCACAGACAGGGCCTCTGGAAACACCATATATTTT. Amino acids: CASTDRASGNTIYF.

The rearrangement links TRBV27 to TRBJ2-1, with 11 positions matching TRBD2. Germline CDR1 and CDR2: MNHEY and SMNVEV (reference sequence). This CDR3 is built from 17 residues. V lost 5 bases to trimming and J lost 1 base; unmatched junction nucleotides: 7. The CDR3 DNA sequence: TGTGCCAGCAGTGCCCCGACTAGCGGGGCTTCCTACAATGAGCAGTTCTTC. This codes for CASSAPTSGASYNEQFF.

This clone was observed a single time. V is TRBV28 and J is TRBJ2-3; D perhaps matches TRBD2 (7 bases). The CDR3 length is 15 residues. Germline V lookup: CDR1 MDHEN, CDR2 SYDVKM. V lost 7 bases and J lost 2, with 16 bases in between. The CDR3 loop is CASTETGGHTDTQYF. DNA for the CDR3: TGTGCCAGCACGGAGACGGGGGGACACACAGATACGCAGTATTTT.

The chain uses TRBV4-2 and TRBJ2-7; maybe TRBD2 (6 bases). Trimming removed 4 bases at V and 0 bases at J, with 19 bases between. Germline CDR1 LGHNA, CDR2 YNFKEQ. The length of the CDR3 is 17 residues. The CDR3 reads CASSRAGWRPSSYEQYV. In nucleotides, the CDR3 is TGTGCCAGCAGCCGAGCGGGTTGGAGACCTAGCTCCTACGAGCAGTACGTC.

This clone has just one count. Here the CDR3 reads CASSSGETQYF. The CDR3 bases are TGTGCCAGCAGCTCCGGGGAGACCCAGTACTTC. This sequence joins TRBV7-7 and TRBJ2-5; D gene ambiguous. Trimming took off 4 bases at V and 5 bases at J, with 5 bases between the two ends. CDR3 length: 11 residues. CDR1 SSHAT and CDR2 FNYEAQ come from the germline V gene (reference sequence).

The chain has TRBV28 and TRBJ2-5; 9 bases agree with TRBD1. The CDR3 extends over 14 amino acids. With 5 bases clipped from V and 5 bases from J, the junction kept 6 bases outside the gene matches. Looked up from germline, CDR1 is MDHEN and CDR2 is SYDVKM. The CDR3 DNA reads as TGTGCCAGCAGTCCCACAGGGGGCCGCGAGACCCAGTACTTC. Encoded protein: CASSPTGGRETQYF.

As regards this clone: Compared with germline, one end of the junction differs, possibly owing to a read error. The V call is TRBV7-7, the J call TRBJ2-1, with 11 positions matching TRBD1. Per germline, CDR1 SSHAT and CDR2 FNYEAQ (reference sequence). CDR3 length: 15 amino acids. The CDR3 DNA is TGTGCTAGCAGCTCCGGGACAGGGGGATCCAATGAGCAGTTCTTC. It is translated as CASSSGTGGSNEQFF.

CDR3 nucleotides: TGCGCCAGCAGCCAAGTGTACGGACTAGCCTACGAGCAGTACGTC. Its translation is CASSQVYGLAYEQYV. The chain couples TRBV4-1 to TRBJ2-7; 7 positions agree with TRBD2. The V and J ends lost 1 base and 2 bases, in that order; junction bases with no gene match: 5. The CDR3 spans 15 residues. The germline CDR1 and CDR2 sequences are MGHRA and YSYEKL.

This clone has only one observation. The chain joins TRBV6-4 to TRBJ2-7; a possible D gene is TRBD2 (5 bases). Trimming left V 8 bases short and J 4 bases short, with 12 bases between. Germline V gene lookup returns CDR1 MRHNA and CDR2 SNTAGT. The CDR3 length is 12 residues. CDR3 in DNA: TGTGCCAGCGGAGGACGGAGTTACGAGCAGTACGTC. It translates to CASGGRSYEQYV.

The V and J genes are TRBV9 and TRBJ2-3, with 9 nucleotides matching TRBD2. Germline V lookup: CDR1 SGDLS, CDR2 YYNGEE. V shed 7 bases and J 1 base; nucleotides not matched to a gene: 4. The CDR3 runs to 14 residues. This CDR3 reads CASDAGGGTDTQYF. The CDR3, as DNA: TGTGCCAGCGACGCGGGAGGGGGCACAGATACGCAGTATTTT.

The chain combines TRBV19 with TRBJ2-2, with 7 bases that match TRBD2. The germline V gene encodes CDR1 LNHDA and CDR2 SQIVND (reference sequence). V dropped 3 bases and J dropped 5; count of bases not matched to a gene: 6. CDR3 length: 15 residues. CDR3 in DNA: TGTGCCAGTAGTATTAGGACGGGGGGAACCGGGGAGCTGTTTTTT. Protein product: CASSIRTGGTGELFF.

This chain connects TRBV10-2 to TRBJ1-2, with D tentatively TRBD1 (6 bases). V lost 8 bases and J lost 3, with 13 bases in between. Germline values: CDR1 WSHSY, CDR2 SAAADI. The CDR3 totals 13 residues. The CDR3 loop reads CASRRTDHYGYTF. The CDR3, as DNA: TGCGCCAGCCGACGGACAGACCACTATGGCTACACCTTC.